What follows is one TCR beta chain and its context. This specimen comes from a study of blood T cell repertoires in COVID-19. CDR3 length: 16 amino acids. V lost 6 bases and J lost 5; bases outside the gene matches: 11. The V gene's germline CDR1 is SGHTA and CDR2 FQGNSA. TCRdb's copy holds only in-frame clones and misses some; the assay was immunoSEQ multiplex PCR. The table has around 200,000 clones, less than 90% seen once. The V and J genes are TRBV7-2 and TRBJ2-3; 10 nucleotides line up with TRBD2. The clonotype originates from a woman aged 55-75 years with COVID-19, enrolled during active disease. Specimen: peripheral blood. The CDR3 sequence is CASRSFGLAGVDTQYF. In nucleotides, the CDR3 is TGTGCCAGCAGGTCCTTTGGGCTAGCGGGAGTAGATACGCAGTATTTT.